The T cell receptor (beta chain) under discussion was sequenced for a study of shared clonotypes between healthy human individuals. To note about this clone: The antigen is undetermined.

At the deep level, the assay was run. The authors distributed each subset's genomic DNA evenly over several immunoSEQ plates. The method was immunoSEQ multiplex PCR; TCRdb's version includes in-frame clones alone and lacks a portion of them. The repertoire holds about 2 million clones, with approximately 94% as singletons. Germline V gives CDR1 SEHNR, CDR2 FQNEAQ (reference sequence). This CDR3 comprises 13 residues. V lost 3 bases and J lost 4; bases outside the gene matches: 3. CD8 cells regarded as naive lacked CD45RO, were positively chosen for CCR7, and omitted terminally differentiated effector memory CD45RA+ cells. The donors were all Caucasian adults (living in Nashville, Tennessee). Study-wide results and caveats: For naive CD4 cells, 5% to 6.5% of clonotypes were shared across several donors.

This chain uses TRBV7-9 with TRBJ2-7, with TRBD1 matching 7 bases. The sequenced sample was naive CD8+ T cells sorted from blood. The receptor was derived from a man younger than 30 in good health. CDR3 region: CASSLGQQYEQYF. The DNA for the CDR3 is TGTGCCAGCAGCTTGGGACAGCAGTACGAGCAGTACTTC.